These 31 T cell receptor beta chains were all obtained from the same sample, sequenced in a study of T cells in Graves' hyperthyroidism and ophthalmopathy. The investigators amplified TCR beta CDR3 regions from RNA transcripts. A first-round RT-PCR of the TCR CDR3 used the HTBI primer set. TCRdb re-analysed the multiplex PCR reads in MiXCR, keeping a single row per CDR3 protein. The profile shows about 620,000 distinct CDR3 sequences, around 15% of them singletons. The sample consisted of blood. The source of these receptors is a young woman with Graves' hyperthyroidism.

The chain combines TRBV4-1 with TRBJ2-5; 11 positions match TRBD2. Germline V gene lookup returns CDR1 MGHRA and CDR2 YSYEKL. The V gene end was trimmed by 2 bases and the J gene end by 13 bases; junction bases not matched to a gene: 15. This CDR3 spans 16 amino acids. This CDR3 reads CASSQYSITSGSRPYF. The CDR3 region has the DNA TGCGCCAGCAGCCAATATAGCATTACTAGCGGGAGCCGTCCGTACTTC.

Only a few counts were recorded for this clonotype. V is TRBV11-2 and J is TRBJ2-7, with 11 positions matching TRBD2. The germline gives CDR1 SGHAT, CDR2 FQNNGV. The CDR3 is 15 amino acids. Losses at the gene ends were 3 bases for V and 3 bases for J; bases not matched to a gene: 4. The CDR3 DNA is TGTGCCAGCAGCTTTACTAGCGGGGGTTTCTACGAGCAGTACTTC. It is translated as CASSFTSGGFYEQYF.

CDR3 region: CASSEMAGATDTQYF. The DNA of the CDR3 is TGTGCCAGCAGTGAAATGGCGGGAGCTACAGATACGCAGTATTTT. The rearrangement joins TRBV2 to TRBJ2-3, with TRBD2 matching over 7 bases. Germline V gene lookup returns CDR1 SNHLY and CDR2 FYNNEI. The CDR3 runs to 15 residues. Trimming removed 2 bases from V and 3 bases from J; junction bases left unmatched: 5.

This clonotype has ten or more counts. The chain links TRBV2 to TRBJ2-3; 11 bases fit TRBD2. V was clipped by 8 bases and J by 5 bases; unmatched bases: 6. The germline V gene encodes CDR1 SNHLY and CDR2 FYNNEI. CDR3 length: 14 residues. CDR3 residues: CASGLGTSGDTQYF. CDR3 nucleotide sequence: TGTGCCAGCGGACTGGGGACTAGCGGAGATACGCAGTATTTT.

In this sample, this clonotype turned up many times. This chain's CDR3 is CASSRQGAPTDTQYF. The CDR3 coding sequence is TGTGCCAGCAGCAGACAGGGGGCCCCCACAGATACGCAGTATTTT. The gene calls are TRBV7-2 and TRBJ2-3, with TRBD1 matching 10 bases. Germline values: CDR1 SGHTA, CDR2 FQGNSA. The CDR3 consists of 15 residues. V dropped 5 bases and J dropped 2; count of bases not matched to a gene: 4.

This clonotype was seen repeatedly, ten times or more. The genes are TRBV24-1 and TRBJ2-2; D tentatively fits TRBD1 or TRBD2 (5 bases each). Germline lookup yields CDR1 KGHDR and CDR2 SFDVKD. The CDR3 is 12 amino acids. V was pared by 9 bases and J by 5 bases, with 9 bases between. Here the CDR3 reads CATLGDTGELFF. DNA of the CDR3: TGTGCCACCCTGGGGGATACCGGGGAGCTGTTTTTT.

This clonotype has ten or more counts. This sequence joins TRBV3-1 and TRBJ2-7; a possible D gene is TRBD2 (6 bases). The CDR3 contains 12 residues. Germline assignment: CDR1 LGHDT and CDR2 YNNKEL (reference sequence). The ends were cut back, 5 bases at V and 7 bases at J, with 12 bases in the middle. CDR3 nucleotides: TGTGCCAGCAGCAGCCTAGCGAGTGAGCAGTACTTC. Amino acids: CASSSLASEQYF.

This clonotype has ten or more counts. CDR3 bases: TGTGCCAGCAGTTTAATCCGATTAAGAAACACCGGGGAGCTGTTTTTT. Translated, it gives CASSLIRLRNTGELFF. The V and J genes are TRBV28 and TRBJ2-2; no clear D gene. CDR3 length equals 16 residues. V dropped 2 bases and J dropped 2 bases, with 12 bases sitting between them. Germline V gene sequence: CDR1 MDHEN, CDR2 SYDVKM.

This clonotype was detected ten times or more. The chain combines TRBV11-3 with TRBJ2-5, with TRBD2 matching 15 bases. The J segment lost 5 bases and the V segment lost 4 bases, leaving 8 bases of the junction unmatched. This CDR3 is 17 amino acids long. CDR1 is SGHNT and CDR2 is YENEEA in the germline V gene. CDR3 DNA: TGTGCCAGCAGCTCCGGGACTAGCGGGAGGTACGGGGAGACCCAGTACTTC. Residues: CASSSGTSGRYGETQYF.

This clonotype was detected many times. J is TRBJ2-3 and V is TRBV10-1; D tentatively reads TRBD1 or TRBD2 (5 bases each). The ends were cut back, 0 bases at V and 1 base at J, with 5 bases in the middle. Germline loops: CDR1 WNHNN, CDR2 SYGVQD (reference sequence). The CDR3 has 14 residues. The CDR3 DNA sequence: TGCGCCAGCAGTGAGTCGGGACGCACAGATACGCAGTATTTT. Its protein is CASSESGRTDTQYF.

The chain recombines TRBV28 with TRBJ2-5; 10 bases agree with TRBD2. Trimming cost V 3 bases and J 7 bases; bases outside gene matches: 5. CDR1 and CDR2 from the germline V gene are MDHEN and SYDVKM. The CDR3 contains 14 residues. As DNA, the CDR3 is TGTGCCAGCAGTTTGCCCCTAGCGGGAGCGACCCAGTACTTC. Its translation: CASSLPLAGATQYF. The whole variable domain, remainder taken from reference TRBV28 and TRBJ2-5, is DVKVTQSSRYLVKRTGEKVFLECVQDMDHENMFWYRQDPGLGLRLIYFSYDVKMKEKGDIPEGYSVSREKKERFSLILESASTNQTSMYLCASSLPLAGATQYFGPGTRLLVL.

This clonotype has only one observation. The chain carries TRBV10-3 and TRBJ2-5; TRBD2 is a possible D gene (6 bases). The ends were cut back, 4 bases at V and 5 bases at J, with 11 bases in the middle. This CDR3 is built from 13 residues. CDR1 is ENHRY, CDR2 SYGVKD, per germline. Here the CDR3 DNA reads TGTGCCATCAGTGCGACTAGTGGGGAGACCCAGTACTTC. Its protein product is CAISATSGETQYF.

The chain couples TRBV5-1 to TRBJ2-1, with TRBD1 identical over 7 bases. The CDR3 has 15 amino acids. V gave up 1 base and J gave up 8 bases; unmatched junction bases: 9. CDR1 and CDR2 from the germline V gene are SGHRS and YFSETQ. Here the CDR3 reads CASSLRQGMLDEQFF. The DNA for the CDR3 is TGCGCCAGCAGCTTGAGACAGGGAATGCTCGATGAGCAGTTCTTC.

As for this clonotype: This may be a read error: a much more frequent sequence differs by one nucleotide. V gene TRBV3-2 combines with J gene TRBJ2-1; the table calls TRBD1, which could not be checked here. TRBV3-2 is noted as a pseudogene. The CDR3 contains 16 residues. The DNA for the CDR3 is TGTGCCAGCAGCCTATGGACAGAGGGCTCGTTGGATGAGCAGTTCTTC. Translation: CASSLWTEGSLDEQFF.

This clonotype was seen more than once but under ten times. The rearrangement joins TRBV20-1 to TRBJ1-2, with D possibly matching TRBD1 (6 bases). The germline V gene has CDR1 DFQATT and CDR2 SNEGSKA (reference sequence). The CDR3 covers 12 residues. V was cut by 6 bases and J by 7 bases, with 15 bases left in between. CDR3 in DNA: TGCAGTGCCGAACAGGGTCGAACTGGCTACACCTTC. It yields the protein CSAEQGRTGYTF.

The rearrangement uses TRBV4-1 and TRBJ2-7; no definite D call. CDR1 and CDR2 (germline): MGHRA, YSYEKL. The length of the CDR3 is 14 residues. V was pared by 0 bases and J by 2 bases, with 8 bases between. The CDR3 is CASSQETSAYEQYF. The CDR3 DNA reads as TGCGCCAGCAGCCAAGAGACTTCCGCCTACGAGCAGTACTTC.

V usage is TRBV7-3 and J usage is TRBJ2-5; D assignment may be TRBD1 or TRBD2 (6 bases each). CDR3 length equals 16 residues. CDR1 is SGHTA, CDR2 FQGTGA, per germline. The germline V and J ends were trimmed by 3 bases and 4 bases, with 18 bases remaining between them. The chain's CDR3 is CASSLASVGGGETQYF. In DNA, the CDR3 is TGTGCCAGCAGCTTGGCCTCTGTAGGGGGAGGAGAGACCCAGTACTTC.

This clonotype was seen ten or more times. V is TRBV2 and J is TRBJ1-1; possible D gene TRBD1, 5 bases. V dropped 7 bases and J dropped 3 bases, with 18 bases sitting between them. Germline V lookup: CDR1 SNHLY, CDR2 FYNNEI. This CDR3 has 15 amino acids. The CDR3 sequence: CASIGMRGFDTEAFF. The CDR3 coding sequence is TGTGCCAGCATCGGGATGAGGGGCTTCGACACTGAAGCTTTCTTT.

The sample holds a few counts of this clonotype. V is TRBV29-1 and J is TRBJ2-1, with 8 bases identical to TRBD2. The germline V gene has CDR1 SQVTM and CDR2 ANQGSEA. V shed 5 bases and J 7 bases; nucleotides not matched to a gene: 13. The CDR3 runs to 15 residues. In DNA form, the CDR3 reads TGCAGCGTTCCCCCCCGGAGCGGGGGAGGGAATGAGCAGTTCTTC. This gives the protein CSVPPRSGGGNEQFF.

This clonotype has ten or more counts. This sequence joins TRBV29-1 and TRBJ2-1, with TRBD2 identical over 8 bases. The CDR3 extends over 14 amino acids. The germline V gene encodes CDR1 SQVTM and CDR2 ANQGSEA. The V segment lost 3 bases and the J segment 6 bases; nucleotides outside the gene matches: 7. CDR3 sequence: CSVEILAEANEQFF. CDR3 in DNA: TGCAGCGTTGAGATACTAGCGGAGGCCAATGAGCAGTTCTTC.

This clonotype was counted between two and nine times. The J gene is TRBJ2-4, the V gene TRBV7-9, with D possibly matching TRBD2 (6 bases). Trimming stripped 3 bases from V and 2 bases from J, with 17 bases between. Germline CDR1 reads SEHNR; CDR2 reads FQNEAQ (reference sequence). This CDR3 is 17 amino acids long. CDR3 sequence reads: CASSLEPGGGTKNIQYF. CDR3 in DNA: TGTGCCAGCAGCTTGGAGCCTGGGGGAGGTACCAAAAACATTCAGTACTTC.

Many counts were recorded for this clonotype. This sequence joins TRBV27 and TRBJ2-7; D is perhaps TRBD2 (5 bases). This CDR3 is built from 13 residues. Trimming stripped 7 bases from V and 6 bases from J, with 16 bases between. The germline CDR1 and CDR2 sequences are MNHEY and SMNVEV (reference sequence). In DNA, the CDR3 is TGTGCCAGCACTTCTGGGAGCTCGGGCGAGCAGTACTTC. Translated: CASTSGSSGEQYF.

This clonotype was seen repeatedly, ten times or more. The chain links TRBV7-2 to TRBJ2-3, with 10 bases matching TRBD1. V was clipped by 2 bases and J by 4 bases; unmatched bases: 6. The CDR3 is 16 amino acids. In germline, CDR1 is SGHTA, CDR2 FQGNSA. CDR3 amino acids: CASSLRVTGGADTQYF. The CDR3 nucleotides read TGTGCCAGCAGCTTACGGGTGACAGGGGGCGCAGATACGCAGTATTTT.

This clonotype showed up just a few times. Sequence at one end of the junction differs from germline and may be a read error. The rearrangement joins TRBV9 to TRBJ2-1, with TRBD2 matching 11 bases. The CDR3 length is 15 residues. Germline V CDR1 and CDR2: SGDLS, YYNGEE. The CDR3 bases are TGTGCCAGCAGCCGTACTAGCGGGAGTTACATTGAGCAGTTCTTC. Protein sequence: CASSRTSGSYIEQFF.

This clonotype appeared many times. The J gene is TRBJ2-5, the V gene TRBV3-1; D is unclear. This CDR3 is 15 amino acids long. V was shortened by 1 base and J by 2 bases, with 11 bases between the two germline ends. The germline V gene encodes CDR1 LGHDT and CDR2 YNNKEL (reference sequence). The CDR3 spells CASSQVSQAQETQYF. In nucleotides, the CDR3 is TGTGCCAGCAGCCAAGTGAGTCAGGCACAAGAGACCCAGTACTTC.

The V call is TRBV2, the J call TRBJ1-2, with D maybe TRBD1 (5 bases). Looked up from germline, CDR1 is SNHLY and CDR2 is FYNNEI. The ends were cut back, 8 bases at V and 6 bases at J, with 16 bases in the middle. The CDR3 totals 13 residues. The CDR3 coding sequence is TGTGCCAGCCAAGAGGTGGGGGGAGATGGCTACACCTTC. This gives the protein CASQEVGGDGYTF.

Only a few counts were recorded for this clonotype. V and J are TRBV7-9 and TRBJ2-1; perhaps TRBD1 as D (6 bases). CDR3 length: 15 residues. The germline V gene has CDR1 SEHNR and CDR2 FQNEAQ (reference sequence). Trimming removed 4 bases from V and 6 bases from J, with 16 bases in between. CDR3: CASSSTPTGLNEQFF. As DNA, the CDR3 is TGTGCCAGCAGCTCAACCCCGACAGGCCTCAATGAGCAGTTCTTC.

This clonotype came up many times. J is TRBJ1-5 and V is TRBV11-2; D may be TRBD1 (5 bases). Trimming shortened V by 6 bases and J by 0 bases, and 12 bases separated the two germline ends. Germline values: CDR1 SGHAT, CDR2 FQNNGV. The CDR3 contains 15 residues. The CDR3 region has the DNA TGTGCCAGCAGAAGGGACGGACTTAGCAATCAGCCCCAGCATTTT. It encodes CASRRDGLSNQPQHF.

This clonotype has just one count. With a much larger clone just one base away, this may be a read error. The chain joins TRBV29-1 to TRBJ2-5; 9 bases match TRBD2. Germline V gene sequence: CDR1 SQVTM, CDR2 ANQGSEA. This CDR3 contains 14 residues. The CDR3 region is CGAWGAGGAETQYF. For the CDR3, the DNA is TGCGGCGCCTGGGGTGCGGGAGGGGCGGAGACCCAGTACTTC.

This clonotype was detected many times. The chain is built from TRBV20-1 and TRBJ2-5; D remains unclear. Germline V CDR1 and CDR2: DFQATT, SNEGSKA (reference sequence). The CDR3 has 13 residues. V was pared by 1 base and J by 5 bases, with 11 bases between. The CDR3 here is CSARGLDGETQYF. The CDR3 DNA reads TGCAGTGCTAGAGGTCTGGACGGGGAGACCCAGTACTTC.

The sample holds a few counts of this clonotype. This chain uses TRBV9 with TRBJ1-1; tentative D call: TRBD1 (5 bases). The V gene's germline CDR1 is SGDLS and CDR2 YYNGEE. The CDR3 is 14 residues long. V dropped 3 bases and J dropped 0 bases, with 9 bases sitting between them. The CDR3 spells CASSATGMNTEAFF. In nucleotides, the CDR3 is TGTGCCAGCAGCGCCACAGGAATGAACACTGAAGCTTTCTTT.